Listed below are T cell receptor beta chains from one sample, sequenced in a study of shared clonotypes between healthy human individuals. Sequencing was performed with immunoSEQ multiplex PCR; in TCRdb, only in-frame clones are kept and a portion is missing. The sample lists about 2.3 million clones; more than 80% were seen once. Sequenced sample: naive CD4+ T cells from PBMCs. These receptors were obtained from a man between 18 and 35 years old in good health. Some clones in this sample may be carry-over from other donors' samples. Each CDR3 is given without its conserved first and last residue. Each record gives: CDR3 protein, J gene, clone size, CDR3 length, V gene, D gene. A D gene is named only where the DNA matches it firmly. A row's size may be missing; if present it is once, few, many or a size class.

CDR3aa: ASSLAGRASSSYNEQF
j_gene: TRBJ2-1
abundance: NA
len: 16
v_gene: TRBV5-1
d_gene: TRBD2

CDR3aa: ASSQSGRTDTQY
j_gene: TRBJ2-3
abundance: NA
len: 12
v_gene: TRBV4-3
d_gene: NA

CDR3aa: SGGQSTYEQY
j_gene: TRBJ2-7
abundance: NA
len: 10
v_gene: TRBV29-1
d_gene: TRBD1

CDR3aa: ASSLEVGNEQF
j_gene: TRBJ2-1
abundance: NA
len: 11
v_gene: TRBV28
d_gene: NA

CDR3aa: ASSQGQHYEQY
j_gene: TRBJ2-7
abundance: NA
len: 11
v_gene: TRBV4-1
d_gene: NA

CDR3aa: ATSSLGQEYGYT
j_gene: TRBJ1-2
abundance: NA
len: 12
v_gene: TRBV15
d_gene: TRBD1

CDR3aa: ASSQGGGSVAH
j_gene: TRBJ2-4
abundance: NA
len: 11
v_gene: TRBV14
d_gene: NA

CDR3aa: ASSFTGTWGQPQH
j_gene: TRBJ1-5
abundance: once
len: 13
v_gene: TRBV5-1
d_gene: NA

CDR3aa: ASSLAGNQPQH
j_gene: TRBJ1-5
abundance: NA
len: 11
v_gene: TRBV5-1
d_gene: NA

CDR3aa: ASSQILGAEAF
j_gene: TRBJ1-1
abundance: NA
len: 11
v_gene: TRBV18
d_gene: NA

CDR3aa: ASSFDRGSGNTIY
j_gene: TRBJ1-3
abundance: once
len: 13
v_gene: TRBV5-4
d_gene: TRBD1

CDR3aa: ASSRGIQETQY
j_gene: TRBJ2-5
abundance: NA
len: 11
v_gene: TRBV5-1
d_gene: NA

CDR3aa: ASSPYPQGPGYT
j_gene: TRBJ1-2
abundance: NA
len: 12
v_gene: TRBV14
d_gene: NA

CDR3aa: ASGQIHAGQSRANVLT
j_gene: TRBJ2-6
abundance: NA
len: 16
v_gene: TRBV12-5
d_gene: NA

CDR3aa: ASSPLGTSGVYNEQF
j_gene: TRBJ2-1
abundance: NA
len: 15
v_gene: TRBV18
d_gene: TRBD2

CDR3aa: ASSWSSGSVNEQF
j_gene: TRBJ2-1
abundance: NA
len: 13
v_gene: TRBV7-3
d_gene: TRBD2

CDR3aa: ASSTRGVPYEQY
j_gene: TRBJ2-7
abundance: NA
len: 12
v_gene: TRBV11-1
d_gene: NA

CDR3aa: ASSHTDRGRGNTEAF
j_gene: TRBJ1-1
abundance: NA
len: 15
v_gene: TRBV4-1
d_gene: TRBD1

CDR3aa: ASSPQGLAETQY
j_gene: TRBJ2-5
abundance: NA
len: 12
v_gene: TRBV18
d_gene: TRBD2

CDR3aa: ASSYGLSYEQY
j_gene: TRBJ2-7
abundance: once
len: 11
v_gene: TRBV11-1
d_gene: NA

CDR3aa: ASSSMGLGEQY
j_gene: TRBJ2-7
abundance: NA
len: 11
v_gene: TRBV7-2
d_gene: NA

CDR3aa: ASSQDGVNTEAF
j_gene: TRBJ1-1
abundance: NA
len: 12
v_gene: TRBV4-1
d_gene: NA

CDR3aa: ASSETDRVYEKLF
j_gene: TRBJ1-4
abundance: NA
len: 13
v_gene: TRBV9
d_gene: TRBD1

CDR3aa: ASSLGRDNGYT
j_gene: TRBJ1-2
abundance: NA
len: 11
v_gene: TRBV7-9
d_gene: NA